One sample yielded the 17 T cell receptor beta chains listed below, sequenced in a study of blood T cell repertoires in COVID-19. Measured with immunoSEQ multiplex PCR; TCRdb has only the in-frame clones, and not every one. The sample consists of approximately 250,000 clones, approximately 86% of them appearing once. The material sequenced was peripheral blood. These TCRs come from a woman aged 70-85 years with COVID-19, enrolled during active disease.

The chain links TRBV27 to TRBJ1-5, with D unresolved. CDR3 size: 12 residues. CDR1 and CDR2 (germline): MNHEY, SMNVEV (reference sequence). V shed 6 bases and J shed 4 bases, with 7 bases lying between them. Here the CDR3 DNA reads TGTGCCAGCAGCCGCGTTAATCAGCCCCAGCATTTT. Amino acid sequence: CASSRVNQPQHF.

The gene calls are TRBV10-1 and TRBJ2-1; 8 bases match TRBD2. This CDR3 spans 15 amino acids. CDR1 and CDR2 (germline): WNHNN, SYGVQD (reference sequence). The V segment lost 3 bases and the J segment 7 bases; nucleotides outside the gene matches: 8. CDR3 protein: CASSERTSSGNEQFF. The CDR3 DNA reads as TGCGCCAGCAGTGAAAGGACTAGCTCTGGTAATGAGCAGTTCTTC.

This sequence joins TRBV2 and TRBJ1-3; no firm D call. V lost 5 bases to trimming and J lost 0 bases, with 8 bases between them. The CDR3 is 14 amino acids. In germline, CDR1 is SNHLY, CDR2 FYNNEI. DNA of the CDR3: TGTGCCAGCAGTACGGGGAGCTCTGGAAACACCATATATTTT. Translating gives CASSTGSSGNTIYF.

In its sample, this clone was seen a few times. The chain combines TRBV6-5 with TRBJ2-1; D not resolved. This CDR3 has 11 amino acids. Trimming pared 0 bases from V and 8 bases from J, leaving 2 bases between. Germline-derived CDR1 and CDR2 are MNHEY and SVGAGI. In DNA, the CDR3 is TGTGCCAGCAGTTACTCCTATGAGCAGTTCTTC. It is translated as CASSYSYEQFF.

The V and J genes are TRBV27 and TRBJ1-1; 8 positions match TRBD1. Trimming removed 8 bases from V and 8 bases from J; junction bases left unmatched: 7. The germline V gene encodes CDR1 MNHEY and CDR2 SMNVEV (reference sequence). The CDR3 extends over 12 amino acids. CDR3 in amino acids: CASRDRGREAFF. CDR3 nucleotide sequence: TGTGCCAGCCGCGACAGGGGTCGCGAAGCTTTCTTT.

CDR3 nucleotides: TGCGCCAGCAGCTTGAGTAGCGGGGGGAATACCTACGAGCAGTACTTC. Its protein product is CASSLSSGGNTYEQYF. The chain is built from TRBV5-1 and TRBJ2-7; 10 nucleotides match TRBD2. V was clipped by 1 base and J by 2 bases; unmatched bases: 6. Germline assignment: CDR1 SGHRS and CDR2 YFSETQ. This CDR3 spans 16 amino acids.

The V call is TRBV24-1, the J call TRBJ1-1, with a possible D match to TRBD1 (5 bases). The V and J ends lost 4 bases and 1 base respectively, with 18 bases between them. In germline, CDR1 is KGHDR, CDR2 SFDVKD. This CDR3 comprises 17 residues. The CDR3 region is CATSEPDSTLKNTEAFF. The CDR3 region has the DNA TGTGCCACCAGTGAACCTGACAGCACTCTAAAGAACACTGAAGCTTTCTTT.

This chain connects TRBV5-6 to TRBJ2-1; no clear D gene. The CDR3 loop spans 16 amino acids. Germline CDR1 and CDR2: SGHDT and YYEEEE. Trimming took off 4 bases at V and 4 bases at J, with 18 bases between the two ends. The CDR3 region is CASSLTVPPIYNEQFF. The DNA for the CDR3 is TGTGCCAGCAGCCTAACCGTCCCGCCAATTTACAATGAGCAGTTCTTC.

CDR3 sequence reads: CASSRTSGLAGGPPRGTDTQYF. DNA for the CDR3: TGTGCCAGCAGCCGGACATCGGGACTAGCGGGGGGCCCTCCACGTGGCACAGATACGCAGTATTTT. The chain joins TRBV3-1 (or the pseudogene TRBV3-2) to TRBJ2-3; 15 bases are shared with TRBD2. V was pared by 4 bases and J by 1 base, with 18 bases of the junction left unmatched. Germline V gene sequence: CDR1 LGHDT, CDR2 YNNKEL (reference sequence). The CDR3 has 22 residues.

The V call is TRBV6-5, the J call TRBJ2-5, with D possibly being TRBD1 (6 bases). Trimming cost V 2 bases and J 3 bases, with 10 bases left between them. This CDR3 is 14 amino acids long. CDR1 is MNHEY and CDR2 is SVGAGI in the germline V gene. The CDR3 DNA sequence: TGTGCCAGCAGTTACCAGGGGCGGAAAGAGACCCAGTACTTC. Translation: CASSYQGRKETQYF.

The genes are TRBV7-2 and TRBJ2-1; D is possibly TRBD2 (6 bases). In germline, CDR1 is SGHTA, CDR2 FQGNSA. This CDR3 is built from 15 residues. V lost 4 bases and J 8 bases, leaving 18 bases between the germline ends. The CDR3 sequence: CASSSGTTGVHEQFF. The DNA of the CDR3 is TGTGCCAGCAGCTCCGGGACCACGGGGGTCCATGAGCAGTTCTTC. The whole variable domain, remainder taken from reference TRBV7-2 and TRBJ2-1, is GAGVSQSPSNKVTEKGKDVELRCDPISGHTALYWYRQSLGQGLEFLIYFQGNSAPDKSGLPSDRFSAERTGGSVSTLTIQRTQQEDSAVYLCASSSGTTGVHEQFFGPGTRLTVL.

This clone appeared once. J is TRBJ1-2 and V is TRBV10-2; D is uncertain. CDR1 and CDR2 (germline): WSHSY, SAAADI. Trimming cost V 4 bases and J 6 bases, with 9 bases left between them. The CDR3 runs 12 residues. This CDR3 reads CASSVIGDGYTF. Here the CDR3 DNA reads TGCGCCAGCAGTGTTATCGGGGATGGCTACACCTTC.

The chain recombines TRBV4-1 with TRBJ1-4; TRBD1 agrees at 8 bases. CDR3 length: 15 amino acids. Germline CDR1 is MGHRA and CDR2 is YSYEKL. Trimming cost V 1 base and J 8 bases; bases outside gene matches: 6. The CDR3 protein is CASSQGWTGREKLFF. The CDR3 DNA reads TGCGCCAGCAGCCAAGGGTGGACAGGGAGGGAAAAACTGTTTTTT.

CDR3 sequence (DNA): TGTGCCAGCAGCAAACCAGGGGGAGACAATGAAAAACTGTTTTTT. This encodes CASSKPGGDNEKLFF. The chain carries TRBV5-4 and TRBJ1-4, with TRBD1 matching 7 bases. V dropped 4 bases and J dropped 5; count of bases not matched to a gene: 8. The CDR3 extends over 15 amino acids. Germline loops: CDR1 SGHNT, CDR2 YYREEE (reference sequence). The whole variable domain, remainder taken from reference TRBV5-4 and TRBJ1-4, is ETGVTQSPTHLIKTRGQQVTLRCSSQSGHNTVSWYQQALGQGPQFIFQYYREEENGRGNFPPRFSGLQFPNYSSELNVNALELDDSALYLCASSKPGGDNEKLFFGSGTQLSVL.

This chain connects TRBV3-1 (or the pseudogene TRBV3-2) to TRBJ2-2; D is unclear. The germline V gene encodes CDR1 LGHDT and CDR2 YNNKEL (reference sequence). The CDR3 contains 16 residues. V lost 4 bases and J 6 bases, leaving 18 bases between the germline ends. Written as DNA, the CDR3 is TGTGCCAGCAGCCCCTCGCAGAGAGGCGCCCCCGGGGAGCTGTTTTTT. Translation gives CASSPSQRGAPGELFF.

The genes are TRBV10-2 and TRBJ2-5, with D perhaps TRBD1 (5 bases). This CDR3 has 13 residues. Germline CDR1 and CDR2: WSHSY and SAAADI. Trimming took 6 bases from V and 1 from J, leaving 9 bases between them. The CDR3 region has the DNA TGCGCCAGCAGACAGGTACTCCAAGAGACCCAGTACTTC. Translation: CASRQVLQETQYF.

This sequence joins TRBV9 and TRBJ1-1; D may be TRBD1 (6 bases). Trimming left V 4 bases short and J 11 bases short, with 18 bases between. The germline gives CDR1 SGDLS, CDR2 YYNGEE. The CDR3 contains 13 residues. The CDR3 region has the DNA TGTGCCAGCAGCCCGGCGCAGACAGGTACGGCTTTCTTT. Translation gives CASSPAQTGTAFF. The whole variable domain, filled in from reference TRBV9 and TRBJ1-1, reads DSGVTQTPKHLITATGQRVTLRCSPRSGDLSVYWYQQSLDQGLQFLIQYYNGEERAKGNILERFSAQQFPDLHSELNLSSLELGDSALYFCASSPAQTGTAFFGQGTRLTVV.